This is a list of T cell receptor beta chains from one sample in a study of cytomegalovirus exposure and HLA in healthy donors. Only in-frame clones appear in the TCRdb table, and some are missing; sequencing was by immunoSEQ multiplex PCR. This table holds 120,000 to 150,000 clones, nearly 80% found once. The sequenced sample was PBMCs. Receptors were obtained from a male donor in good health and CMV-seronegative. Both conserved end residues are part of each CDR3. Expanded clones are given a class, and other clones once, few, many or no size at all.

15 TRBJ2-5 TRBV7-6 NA CASGLGQGKKETQYF
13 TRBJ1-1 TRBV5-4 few CASSPRGNTEAFF
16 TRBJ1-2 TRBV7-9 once CSSSLDATGLNYGYTF
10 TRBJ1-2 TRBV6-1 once CASYFYGYTF
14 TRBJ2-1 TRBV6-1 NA CASRPIILGDEQFF
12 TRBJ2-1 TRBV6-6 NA CASSPRAGGQFF
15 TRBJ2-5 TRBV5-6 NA CASSLQGVGRETQYF
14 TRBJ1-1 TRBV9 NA CASSLTSGNTEAFF
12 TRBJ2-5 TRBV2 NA CAIRTREGTQYF
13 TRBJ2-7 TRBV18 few CASSRTGGYEQYF
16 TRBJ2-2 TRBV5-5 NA CASSSGQGRNTGELFF
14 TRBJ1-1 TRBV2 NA CASSEEGGVTEAFF
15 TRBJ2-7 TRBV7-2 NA CASSLRSGRSYEQYF
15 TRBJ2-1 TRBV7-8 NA CASSLIWDTNNEQFF
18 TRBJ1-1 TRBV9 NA CASSEDTLRAGDLTEAFF
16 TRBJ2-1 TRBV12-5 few CASGPGLAASYNEQFF
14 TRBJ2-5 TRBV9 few CASSVEGTGETQYF
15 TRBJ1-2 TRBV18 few CASSPTGTGGNGYTF
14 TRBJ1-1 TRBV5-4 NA CASSRQGMNTEAFF
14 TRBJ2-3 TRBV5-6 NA CASSFGTKADTQYF
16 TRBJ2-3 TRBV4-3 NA CASSQDWAGATDTQYF
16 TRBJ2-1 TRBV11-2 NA CASSSWRGDLYNEQFF
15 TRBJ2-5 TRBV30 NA CAWAWDSEYQETQYF
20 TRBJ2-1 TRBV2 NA CASSEKGAPTAWSSYNEQFF
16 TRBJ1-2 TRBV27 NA CASSPRGGPGDYGYTF
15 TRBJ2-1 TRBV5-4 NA CASSLWGGLGGEQFF
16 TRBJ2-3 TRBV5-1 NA CASSLEGLAGGSTQYF
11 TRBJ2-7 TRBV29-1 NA CSVEVAAEQYF
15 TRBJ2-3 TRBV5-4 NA CASRSASGRTDTQYF
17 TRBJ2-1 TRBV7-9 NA CASSLAPGGGAHNEQFF
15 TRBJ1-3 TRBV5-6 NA CASSESRVYGNTIYF
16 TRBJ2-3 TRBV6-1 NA CAISEDGRESTDTQYF
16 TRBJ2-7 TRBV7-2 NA CASSLVGQGASYEQYF
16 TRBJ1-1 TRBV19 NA CAIHGEETPRDTEAFF
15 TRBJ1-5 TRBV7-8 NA CASSLDGRFNQPQHF
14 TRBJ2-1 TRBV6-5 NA CASTTPGLSYEQFF
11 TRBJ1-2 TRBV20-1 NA CSSWTGDGYTF
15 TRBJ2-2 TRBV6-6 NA CASRPTSGGPGELFF
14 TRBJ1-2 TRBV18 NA CASSAATVNYGYTF
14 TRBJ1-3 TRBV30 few CAWTRGLYGNTIYF
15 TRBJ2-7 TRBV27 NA CASSHGTGPSYEQYF
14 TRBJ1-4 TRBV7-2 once CASSFQGGREKLFF
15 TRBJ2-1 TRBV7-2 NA CASSPSGAAYNEQFF
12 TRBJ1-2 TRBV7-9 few CAGRNAGHGYTF
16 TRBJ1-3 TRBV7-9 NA CASSSSSGTGGNTIYF
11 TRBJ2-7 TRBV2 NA CASANGGEQYF
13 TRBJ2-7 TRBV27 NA CASSLSRTYEQYF
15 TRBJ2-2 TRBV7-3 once CASSPGIGRSGELFF
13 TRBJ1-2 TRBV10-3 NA CAAAPPSSYGYTF
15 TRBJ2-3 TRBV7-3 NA CASSLGGAGPDTQYF
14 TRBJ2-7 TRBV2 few CASSERQGSNEQYF
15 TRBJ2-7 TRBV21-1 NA CASSKDGGNHYEQYF
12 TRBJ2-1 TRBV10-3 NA CAIQGAGYEQFF
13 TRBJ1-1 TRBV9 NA CASSVGGPAEAFF
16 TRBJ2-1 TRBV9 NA CASSVERAGVTDEQFF
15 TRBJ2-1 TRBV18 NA CASSPSGTPYNEQFF
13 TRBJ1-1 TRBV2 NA CASGQGRGTEAFF
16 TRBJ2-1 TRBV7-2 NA CASSLAGLAGRNEQFF
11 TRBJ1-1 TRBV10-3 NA CAISGETEAFF